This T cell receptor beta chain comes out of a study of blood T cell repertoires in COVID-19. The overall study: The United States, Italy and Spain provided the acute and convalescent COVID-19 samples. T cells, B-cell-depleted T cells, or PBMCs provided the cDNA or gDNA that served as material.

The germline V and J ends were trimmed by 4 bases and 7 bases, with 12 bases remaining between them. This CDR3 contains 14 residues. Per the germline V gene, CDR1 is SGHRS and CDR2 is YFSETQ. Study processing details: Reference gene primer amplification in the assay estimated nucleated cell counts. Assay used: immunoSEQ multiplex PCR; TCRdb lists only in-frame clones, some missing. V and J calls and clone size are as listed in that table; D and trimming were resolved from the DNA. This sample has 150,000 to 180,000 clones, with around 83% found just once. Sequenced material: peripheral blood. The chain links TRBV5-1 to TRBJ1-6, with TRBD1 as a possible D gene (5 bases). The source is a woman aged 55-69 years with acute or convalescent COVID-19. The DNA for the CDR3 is TGCGCCAGCAGCCAAGGACATAAGAATTCACCCCTCCACTTT. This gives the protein CASSQGHKNSPLHF.